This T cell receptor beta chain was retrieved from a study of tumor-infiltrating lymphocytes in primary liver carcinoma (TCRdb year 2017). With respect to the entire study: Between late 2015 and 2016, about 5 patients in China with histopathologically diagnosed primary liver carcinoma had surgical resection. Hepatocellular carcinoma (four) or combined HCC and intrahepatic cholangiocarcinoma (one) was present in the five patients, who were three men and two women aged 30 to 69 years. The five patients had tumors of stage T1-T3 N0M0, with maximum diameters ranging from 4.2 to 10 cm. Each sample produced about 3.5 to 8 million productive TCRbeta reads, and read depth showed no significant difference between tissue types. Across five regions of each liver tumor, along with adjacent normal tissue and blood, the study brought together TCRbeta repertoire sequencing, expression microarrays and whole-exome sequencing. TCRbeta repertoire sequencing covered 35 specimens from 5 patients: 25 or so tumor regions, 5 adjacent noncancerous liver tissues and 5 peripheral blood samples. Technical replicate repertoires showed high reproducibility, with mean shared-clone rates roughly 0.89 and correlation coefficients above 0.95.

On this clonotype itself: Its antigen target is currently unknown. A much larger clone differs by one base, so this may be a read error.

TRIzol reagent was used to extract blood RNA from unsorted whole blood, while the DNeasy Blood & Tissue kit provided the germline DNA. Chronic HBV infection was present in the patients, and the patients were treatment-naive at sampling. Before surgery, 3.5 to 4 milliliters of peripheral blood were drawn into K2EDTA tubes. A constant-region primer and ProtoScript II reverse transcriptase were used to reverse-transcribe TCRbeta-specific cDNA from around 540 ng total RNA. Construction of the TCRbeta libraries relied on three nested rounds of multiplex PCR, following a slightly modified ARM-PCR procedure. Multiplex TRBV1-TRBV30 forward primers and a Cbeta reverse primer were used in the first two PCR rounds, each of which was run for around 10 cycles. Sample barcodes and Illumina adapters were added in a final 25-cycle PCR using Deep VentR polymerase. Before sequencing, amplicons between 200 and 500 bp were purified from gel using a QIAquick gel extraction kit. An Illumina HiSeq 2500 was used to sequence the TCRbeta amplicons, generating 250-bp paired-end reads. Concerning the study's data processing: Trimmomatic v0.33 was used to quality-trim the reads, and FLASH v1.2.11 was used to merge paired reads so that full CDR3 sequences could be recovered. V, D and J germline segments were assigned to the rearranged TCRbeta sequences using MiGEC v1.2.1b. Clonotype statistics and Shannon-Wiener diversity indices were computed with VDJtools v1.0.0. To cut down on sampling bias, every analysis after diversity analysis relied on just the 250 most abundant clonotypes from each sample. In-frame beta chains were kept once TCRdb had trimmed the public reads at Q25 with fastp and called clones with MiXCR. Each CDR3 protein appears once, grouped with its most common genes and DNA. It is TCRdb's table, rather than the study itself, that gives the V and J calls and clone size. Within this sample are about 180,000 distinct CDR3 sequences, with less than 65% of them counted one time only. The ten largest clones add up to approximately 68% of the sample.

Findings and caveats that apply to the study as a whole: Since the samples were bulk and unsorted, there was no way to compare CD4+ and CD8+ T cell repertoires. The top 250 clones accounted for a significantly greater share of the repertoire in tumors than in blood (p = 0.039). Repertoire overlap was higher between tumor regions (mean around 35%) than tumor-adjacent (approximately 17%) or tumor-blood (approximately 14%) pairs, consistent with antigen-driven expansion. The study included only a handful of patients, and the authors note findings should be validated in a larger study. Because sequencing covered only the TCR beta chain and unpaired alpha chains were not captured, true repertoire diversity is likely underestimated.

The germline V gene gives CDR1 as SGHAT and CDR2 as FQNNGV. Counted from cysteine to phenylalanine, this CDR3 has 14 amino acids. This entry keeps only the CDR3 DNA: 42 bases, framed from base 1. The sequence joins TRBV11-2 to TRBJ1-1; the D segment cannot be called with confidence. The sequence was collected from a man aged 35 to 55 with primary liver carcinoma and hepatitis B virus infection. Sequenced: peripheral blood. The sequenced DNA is TGTGCCAGCGGCTTAGTAACCCAGAACACTGAAGCTTTCTTT. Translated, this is CASGLVTQNTEAFF.